This T cell receptor beta chain is from a study of neurological immune-mediated disorders (dated by TCRdb to about 2019). Notes on the research overall: The study compared peripheral blood TCR-beta repertoires of HTLV-I-associated myelopathy (HAM/TSP) patients, multiple sclerosis patients and healthy controls using UMI-based sequencing. The 95 to 110 TCR-beta libraries covered PBMC samples along with longitudinal samples, technical triplicates, and paired sorted CD4+ and CD8+ T-cell subsets. Technical triplicate libraries were sequenced to precisely calculate the variability in frequency of each individual clone. The cohort comprised roughly 70 subjects: roughly 15 HAM/TSP patients, roughly 34 multiple sclerosis patients and about 20 healthy controls. The investigation overall reported the following: Across subjects, expanded clones never shared an identical CDR3 amino acid sequence, which suggests that the TCR-beta repertoires in every group were private. TCR clonal expansion was highest in HAM/TSP patients and lowest in MS patients, with MS patients falling below even healthy controls.

What the time point label conveys for this sample: technical triplicate 2. For the unsorted PBMC libraries, 2 million PBMCs were stored in RNAlater at -80 degrees C until RNA extraction and were used to generate the libraries. PBMCs were separated from peripheral blood using Ficoll-Hypaque density gradient centrifugation and then cryopreserved in liquid nitrogen. To synthesize cDNA, template-switch 5'RACE was performed with a primer carrying a 10-nucleotide random unique molecular identifier so that each TCR transcript was tagged. Each sequencing run produced over 160 million TCR-beta sequences covering 15-18 subjects. The RNeasy kit was used for extraction of total RNA. Using the KAPA Real-time Library Amplification kit, TCR-beta VDJ regions were amplified with primers for the TCR constant region and the 5'RACE anchor. Sample indexes and Illumina adaptors were added in a first PCR, and a second PCR then increased library yield. After purification with Ampure beads, the TCR product of roughly 650 bp was size-selected on a 2% E-gel SizeSelection system. Library quality was checked on a Bioanalyzer, concentration was measured with Qubit, and libraries were quantified with the Kapa Library Quantification kit before pooling. An Illumina HiSeq 2500 sequenced the libraries paired-end 2 x 150 bp. To increase sequence diversity, about 24-32% phiX was spiked into each library pool. The authors' analysis ran thus. Quality-filtered reads were processed with the UMI-based MiGEC pipeline, which removed over 75% of raw TCR sequences during error correction. VDJ genes were aligned to IMGT germline references, and each clonotype was defined by a unique CDR3 amino acid sequence together with V-J genes. VDJtools evaluated clonal expansion, Shannon diversity and CDR3 relatedness (CalcPairwiseDistances, ClusterSamples); CLCbio workbench built phylogenetic trees. Clones with at least 8 unique UMIs were defined as expanded, with this threshold being based on coefficient-of-variation modelling across technical triplicates. TCRdb cleaned the public reads at Q25 with fastp, built clones with MiXCR and kept in-frame beta chains. Rows with a matching CDR3 protein are joined into one entry that keeps the most common DNA and genes. None of the V and J calls come from the authors' own analysis; TCRdb made them. The sample includes roughly 61,000 distinct CDR3 sequences, with about 25% observed a single time. The ten top clones hold about 4.5% of the sample.

Spanning cysteine to phenylalanine, the CDR3 consists of 14 amino acids. The DNA shown is the 42-base CDR3, in frame from base 1. CDR1 and CDR2 are drawn from the germline V gene (reference sequence): LGHDT, YNNKEL. Trimming takes 1 base from V and 5 bases from J, and the germline ends sit 11 bases apart. This clonotype was recorded at least ten times. Which antigen it targets is not known. No qualities accompany the bases; no much larger clone lies one base away. Recombination linked TRBV3-1 to TRBJ2-5; no D gene is confidently identified. The sample consisted of PBMCs. The TCR sequence derives from a man aged 55 to 70 with HTLV-1-associated myelopathy (HAM/TSP). The CDR3 is CASSQVGYRETQYF. The nucleotides are TGTGCCAGCAGCCAAGTGGGGTATCGGGAGACCCAGTACTTC.